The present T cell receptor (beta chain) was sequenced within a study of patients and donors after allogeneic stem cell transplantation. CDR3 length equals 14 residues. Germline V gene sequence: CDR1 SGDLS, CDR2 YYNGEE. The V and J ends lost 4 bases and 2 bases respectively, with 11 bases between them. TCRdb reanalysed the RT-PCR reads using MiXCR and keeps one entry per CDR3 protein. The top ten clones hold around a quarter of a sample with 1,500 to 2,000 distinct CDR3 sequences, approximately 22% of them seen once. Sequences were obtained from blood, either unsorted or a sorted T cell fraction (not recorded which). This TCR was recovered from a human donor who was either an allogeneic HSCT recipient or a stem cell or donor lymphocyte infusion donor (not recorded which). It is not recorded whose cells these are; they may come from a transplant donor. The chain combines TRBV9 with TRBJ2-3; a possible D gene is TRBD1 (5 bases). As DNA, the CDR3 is TGTGCCAGCAGCCTCCGGACAATCACAGATACGCAGTATTTT. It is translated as CASSLRTITDTQYF.